This T cell receptor beta chain was documented in a study of blood T cells in healthy people across ages. Each donor's blood draw was approximately 10 milliliters of peripheral blood. V shed 5 bases and J shed 4 bases, with 10 bases lying between them. The CDR3 has 12 amino acids. CDR1 is SQVTM, CDR2 ANQGSEA, per germline. It was with a sample-barcoded 5' primer and a J-beta primer mix that a second PCR of about 7 to 12 cycles was run. TCRdb ran MiXCR on the 5' RACE reads and lists one entry per CDR3 protein. The sample holds more than 1,400,000 distinct CDR3 sequences, roughly 45% seen once. Sequenced: blood. The V and J genes are TRBV29-1 and TRBJ2-3; unclear D gene. The sequence derives from a young woman in good health. The CDR3 coding sequence is TGCAGCGTTTTAATACCAGCAGATACGCAGTATTTT. Its protein product is CSVLIPADTQYF.